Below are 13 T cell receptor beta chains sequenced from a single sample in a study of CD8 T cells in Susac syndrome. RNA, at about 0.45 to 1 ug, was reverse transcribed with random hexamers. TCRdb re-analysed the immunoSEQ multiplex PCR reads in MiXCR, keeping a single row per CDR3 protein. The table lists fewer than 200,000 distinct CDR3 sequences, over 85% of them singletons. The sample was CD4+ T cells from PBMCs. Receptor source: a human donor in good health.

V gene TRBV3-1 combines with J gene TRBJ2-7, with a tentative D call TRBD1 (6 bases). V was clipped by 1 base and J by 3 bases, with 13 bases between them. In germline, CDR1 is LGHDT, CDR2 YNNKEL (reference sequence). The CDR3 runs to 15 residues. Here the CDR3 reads CASSQGPGHLYEQYF. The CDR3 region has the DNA TGTGCCAGCAGCCAAGGCCCGGGACACCTCTACGAGCAGTACTTC.

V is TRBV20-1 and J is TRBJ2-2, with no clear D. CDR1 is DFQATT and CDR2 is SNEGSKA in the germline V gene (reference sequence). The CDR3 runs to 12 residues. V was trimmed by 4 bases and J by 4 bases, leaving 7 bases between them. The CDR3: CSATQPTGELFF. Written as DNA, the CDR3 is TGCAGTGCTACACAGCCCACCGGGGAGCTGTTTTTT.

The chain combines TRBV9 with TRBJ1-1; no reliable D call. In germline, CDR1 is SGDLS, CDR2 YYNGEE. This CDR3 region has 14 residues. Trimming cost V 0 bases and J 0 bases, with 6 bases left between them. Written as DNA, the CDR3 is TGTGCCAGCAGCGTAGCTTTGGTGAACACTGAAGCTTTCTTT. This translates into CASSVALVNTEAFF. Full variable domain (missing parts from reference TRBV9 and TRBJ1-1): DSGVTQTPKHLITATGQRVTLRCSPRSGDLSVYWYQQSLDQGLQFLIQYYNGEERAKGNILERFSAQQFPDLHSELNLSSLELGDSALYFCASSVALVNTEAFFGQGTRLTVV.

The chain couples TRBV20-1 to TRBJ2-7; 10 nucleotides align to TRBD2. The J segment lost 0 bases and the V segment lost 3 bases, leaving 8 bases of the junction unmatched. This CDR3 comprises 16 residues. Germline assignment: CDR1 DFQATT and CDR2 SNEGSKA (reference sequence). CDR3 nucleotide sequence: TGCAGTGCTAGGGCCGGGACTAGCGTCCTCTCCTACGAGCAGTACTTC. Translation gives CSARAGTSVLSYEQYF.

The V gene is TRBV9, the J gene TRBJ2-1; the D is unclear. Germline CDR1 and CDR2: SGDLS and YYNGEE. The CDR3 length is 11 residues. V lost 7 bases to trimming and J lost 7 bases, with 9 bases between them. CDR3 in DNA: TGTGCCAGCGGTTTTGGGAATGAGCAGTTCTTC. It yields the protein CASGFGNEQFF.

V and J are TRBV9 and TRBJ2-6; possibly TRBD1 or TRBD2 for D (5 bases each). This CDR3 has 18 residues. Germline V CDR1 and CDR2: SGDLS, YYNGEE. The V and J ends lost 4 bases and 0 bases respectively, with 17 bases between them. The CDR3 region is CASSPTPGRSSGANVLTF. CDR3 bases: TGTGCCAGCAGCCCCACACCGGGGCGCTCCTCTGGGGCCAACGTCCTGACTTTC. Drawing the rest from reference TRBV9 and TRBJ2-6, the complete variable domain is DSGVTQTPKHLITATGQRVTLRCSPRSGDLSVYWYQQSLDQGLQFLIQYYNGEERAKGNILERFSAQQFPDLHSELNLSSLELGDSALYFCASSPTPGRSSGANVLTFGAGSRLTVL.

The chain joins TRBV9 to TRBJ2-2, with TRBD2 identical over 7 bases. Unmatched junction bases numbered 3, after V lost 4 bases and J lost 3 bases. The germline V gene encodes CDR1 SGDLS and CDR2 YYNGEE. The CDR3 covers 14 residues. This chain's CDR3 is CASSPRGDTGELFF. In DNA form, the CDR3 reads TGTGCCAGCAGCCCCCGGGGGGACACCGGGGAGCTGTTTTTT.

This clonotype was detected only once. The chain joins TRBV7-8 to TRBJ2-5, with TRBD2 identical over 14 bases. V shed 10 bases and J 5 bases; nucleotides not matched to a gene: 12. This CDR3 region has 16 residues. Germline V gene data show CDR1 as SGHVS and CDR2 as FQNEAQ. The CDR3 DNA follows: TGTGCCACCACTGGGGGACTAGCGGGAGATCGTGAGACCCAGTACTTC. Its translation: CATTGGLAGDRETQYF.

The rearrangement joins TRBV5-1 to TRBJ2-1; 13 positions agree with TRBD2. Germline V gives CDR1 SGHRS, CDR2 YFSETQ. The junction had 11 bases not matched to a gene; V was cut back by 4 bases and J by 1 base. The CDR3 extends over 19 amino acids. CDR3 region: CASSLLGLAGRGSYNEQFF. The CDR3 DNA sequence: TGCGCCAGCAGCCTCTTGGGACTAGCGGGAAGGGGGTCCTACAATGAGCAGTTCTTC.

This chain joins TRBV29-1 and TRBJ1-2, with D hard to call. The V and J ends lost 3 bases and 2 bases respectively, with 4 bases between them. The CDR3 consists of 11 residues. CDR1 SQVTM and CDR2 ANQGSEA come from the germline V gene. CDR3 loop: CSVDHNYGYTF. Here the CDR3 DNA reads TGCAGCGTTGACCACAACTATGGCTACACCTTC.

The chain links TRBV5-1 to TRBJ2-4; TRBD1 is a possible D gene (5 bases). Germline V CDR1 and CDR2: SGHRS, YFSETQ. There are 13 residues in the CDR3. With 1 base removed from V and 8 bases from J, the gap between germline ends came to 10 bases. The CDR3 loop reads CASSLRQGHIQYF. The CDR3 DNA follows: TGCGCCAGCAGCTTGAGGCAGGGCCACATTCAGTACTTC.

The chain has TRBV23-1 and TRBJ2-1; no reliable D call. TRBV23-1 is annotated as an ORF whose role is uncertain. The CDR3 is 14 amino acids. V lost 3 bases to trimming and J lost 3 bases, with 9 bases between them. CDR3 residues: CASSQGNLYNEQFF. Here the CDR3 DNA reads TGCGCCAGCAGTCAGGGCAACCTCTACAATGAGCAGTTCTTC.

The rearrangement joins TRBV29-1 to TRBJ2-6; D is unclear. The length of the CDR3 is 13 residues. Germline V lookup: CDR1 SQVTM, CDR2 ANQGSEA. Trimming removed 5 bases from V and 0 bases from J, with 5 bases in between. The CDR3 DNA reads TGCAGCGTTTCCCACTCTGGGGCCAACGTCCTGACTTTC. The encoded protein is CSVSHSGANVLTF.